Each of the 10 T cell receptor beta chains below was sequenced from the same sample in a study of monozygotic twins with inflammatory bowel disease. With the 5' RACE reads reprocessed, TCRdb shows one record per CDR3 protein and no DNA. Here the sample table reports 150,000 or so distinct CDR3 sequences. The source material was blood. These receptors were obtained from a human donor with ulcerative colitis or Crohn's disease, or a healthy co-twin of an affected twin (not recorded which).

The chain links TRBV6-5 to TRBJ2-5; the D call from TCRdb, TRBD1, cannot be confirmed without DNA. The V gene's germline CDR1 is MNHEY and CDR2 SVGAGI. The CDR3 length is 15 residues. This chain's CDR3 is CASSTRTGGLETQYF.

The rearrangement links TRBV5-1 to TRBJ1-4. The CDR3 sequence is 12 residues long. Germline V gene data show CDR1 as SGHRS and CDR2 as YFSETQ. CDR3 region: CASSQDGEKLFF.

J is TRBJ1-4 and V is TRBV5-6. CDR1 SGHDT and CDR2 YYEEEE come from the germline V gene. The CDR3 covers 17 residues. CDR3 sequence: CASSPAAAGGRNEKLFF.

This CDR3 is CASSVEVTGGDYGYTF. The genes are TRBV9 and TRBJ1-2. CDR3 size: 16 residues. The germline V gene has CDR1 SGDLS and CDR2 YYNGEE.

The chain links TRBV25-1 to TRBJ2-1; there is no DNA to check the TCRdb D call of TRBD2. CDR3 length equals 17 residues. Germline CDR1 MGHDK, CDR2 SYGVNS. The CDR3 loop reads CASSGTDGVAGVNEQFF.

V usage is TRBV19 and J usage is TRBJ2-1; checking the TCRdb D call of TRBD2 is not possible without DNA. Germline V gene lookup returns CDR1 LNHDA and CDR2 SQIVND (reference sequence). This CDR3 region has 14 residues. This CDR3 reads CASSIGAGGNEQFF.

The chain has TRBV11-2 and TRBJ2-7; TCRdb selects TRBD2, and the lack of DNA leaves this call unchecked. CDR3 length equals 13 residues. The germline V gene encodes CDR1 SGHAT and CDR2 FQNNGV. CDR3 protein: CASSRGLYYEQYF.

The V gene is TRBV27, the J gene TRBJ2-5; the TRBD2 assignment by TCRdb is unverifiable without DNA. This CDR3 is built from 15 residues. Germline lookup yields CDR1 MNHEY and CDR2 SMNVEV (reference sequence). CDR3 residues: CASSFQRGNQETQYF.

V gene TRBV6-1 combines with J gene TRBJ1-2. The germline V gene has CDR1 MNHNS and CDR2 SASEGT. This CDR3 is built from 13 residues. CDR3 loop: CASSGNINYGYTF.

The chain joins TRBV28 to TRBJ2-7; with no DNA, the TCRdb D assignment of TRBD2 cannot be verified. Germline loops: CDR1 MDHEN, CDR2 SYDVKM. The CDR3 is 16 residues long. The CDR3 region is CASSHPLAGSSYEQYF.